The 27 T cell receptor beta chains listed next were all sequenced from one sample in a study of blood T cell repertoires in COVID-19. Libraries were prepared by immunoSEQ multiplex PCR; TCRdb keeps only in-frame clonotypes and omits some of them. This sample carries 150,000 to 200,000 clones, 70% to 90% of them seen once, and the ten largest clones take 11%. Sequenced: peripheral blood. The receptor set was obtained from a human donor in a cohort sampled during active COVID-19.

The chain joins TRBV7-9 to TRBJ2-5, with 7 bases matching TRBD2. Germline V lookup: CDR1 SEHNR, CDR2 FQNEAQ (reference sequence). V trimming: 2 bases; J trimming: 2 bases; junction bases outside the gene matches: 8. The CDR3 covers 16 residues. Written as DNA, the CDR3 is TGTGCCAGCAGCTTAAATCGGGGGGACTCTCAAGAGACCCAGTACTTC. Its protein is CASSLNRGDSQETQYF.

This clone was picked up a small number of times. V and J are TRBV11-3 and TRBJ1-1, with 9 positions matching TRBD1. From germline, CDR1 is SGHNT and CDR2 YENEEA. The CDR3 runs 15 residues. V shed 1 base and J 1 base; nucleotides not matched to a gene: 1. The CDR3 coding sequence is TGTGCCAGCAGCTTAGGGACAGGGGCGAACACTGAAGCTTTCTTT. Translation gives CASSLGTGANTEAFF.

A single count supports this clone. This rearrangement joins TRBV24-1 to TRBJ2-7; 7 bases match TRBD1. The germline gives CDR1 KGHDR, CDR2 SFDVKD. V lost 3 bases, J lost 3 bases, and 4 bases stayed unmatched. The CDR3 has 14 amino acids. The CDR3 DNA reads as TGTGCCACCAGTGATAATAGGGACAGCTACGAGCAGTACTTC. This codes for CATSDNRDSYEQYF.

The chain is built from TRBV7-6 and TRBJ2-2; TRBD1 matches at 8 bases. This CDR3 has 16 amino acids. V gave up 1 base and J gave up 2 bases; unmatched junction bases: 3. Germline CDR1 is SGHVS and CDR2 is FNYEAQ. The chain's CDR3 is CASSLDGQGNTGELFF. CDR3 in DNA: TGTGCCAGCAGCTTAGACGGACAGGGCAACACCGGGGAGCTGTTTTTT.

This rearrangement joins TRBV5-1 to TRBJ2-3; D gene unclear. The germline V gene has CDR1 SGHRS and CDR2 YFSETQ. V gave up 0 bases and J gave up 0 bases, with 8 bases separating them. The CDR3 has 15 amino acids. In DNA form, the CDR3 reads TGCGCCAGCAGCTTGGCCGGCGGAAGCACAGATACGCAGTATTTT. This translates into CASSLAGGSTDTQYF.

This clone was observed once. V gene TRBV7-8 combines with J gene TRBJ1-2; D uncertain. Trimming cost V 5 bases and J 2 bases, with 12 bases left between them. CDR1 SGHVS and CDR2 FQNEAQ come from the germline V gene. The CDR3 covers 14 residues. In DNA form, the CDR3 reads TGTGCCAGCAGCGAGTGGGCCAGCAACTATGGCTACACCTTC. It codes for CASSEWASNYGYTF.

This clone was seen more than once but under ten times. V and J are TRBV7-9 and TRBJ2-5; D is uncertain. The V end was cut by 3 bases, the J end by 2 bases, with 7 bases between. The germline V gene has CDR1 SEHNR and CDR2 FQNEAQ (reference sequence). The CDR3 length is 13 residues. In DNA form, the CDR3 reads TGTGCCAGCAGCTTTGGAGTACAAGAGACCCAGTACTTC. This gives the protein CASSFGVQETQYF.

This rearrangement joins TRBV20-1 to TRBJ2-5; D gene unclear. Germline-derived CDR1 and CDR2 are DFQATT and SNEGSKA (reference sequence). V lost 6 bases, J lost 2 bases, and 7 bases lay in between. The CDR3 runs to 11 residues. The CDR3, as DNA: TGCAGTGCGGCAGATCAAGAGACCCAGTACTTC. This gives the protein CSAADQETQYF.

The rearrangement joins TRBV10-3 to TRBJ2-7; TRBD1 matches at 10 bases. The V segment lost 10 bases and the J segment 6 bases; nucleotides outside the gene matches: 21. The CDR3 is 17 residues long. Germline CDR1 and CDR2: ENHRY and SYGVKD. In DNA, the CDR3 is TGTGCCACCCGCCGTAACATTGCCGGGACAGGGGACGGCGAGCAGTACTTC. Amino acid sequence: CATRRNIAGTGDGEQYF.

In its sample, this clone was seen once. V and J are TRBV19 and TRBJ1-3, with 11 nucleotides matching TRBD1. Germline lookup yields CDR1 LNHDA and CDR2 SQIVND (reference sequence). CDR3 length: 16 residues. Trimming removed 9 bases from V and 1 base from J; junction bases left unmatched: 8. CDR3 in DNA: TGTGCCAGGGTCAGCGGGACAGGGGGATCTGGAAACACCATATATTTT. Translation: CARVSGTGGSGNTIYF.

This clone showed up just a few times. Other DNA sequences in the same sample also yield this CDR3. The gene calls are TRBV7-9 and TRBJ1-5, with TRBD1 matching over 10 bases. This CDR3 has 15 amino acids. V was clipped by 6 bases and J by 1 base; unmatched bases: 3. Germline lookup yields CDR1 SEHNR and CDR2 FQNEAQ (reference sequence). The CDR3 DNA follows: TGTGCCAGCAGTCGGACAGGGGGGAGCAATCAGCCCCAGCATTTT. It encodes CASSRTGGSNQPQHF.

Ten or more counts support this clone. The gene calls are TRBV5-5 and TRBJ2-1, with D perhaps TRBD2 (6 bases). The CDR3 is 15 residues long. The germline gives CDR1 SGHKS, CDR2 YYEKEE (reference sequence). Trimming removed 0 bases from V and 4 bases from J, with 11 bases in between. CDR3 sequence reads: CASSLEVAVYNEQFF. CDR3 coding DNA: TGTGCCAGCAGCTTGGAGGTAGCGGTTTACAATGAGCAGTTCTTC.

V usage is TRBV6-1 and J usage is TRBJ2-7; D may be TRBD1 (5 bases). The CDR3 runs 13 residues. Germline lookup yields CDR1 MNHNS and CDR2 SASEGT. Trimming stripped 1 base from V and 9 bases from J, with 13 bases between. The CDR3 here is CASSEGPGGAQYF. In DNA, the CDR3 is TGTGCCAGCAGTGAAGGTCCCGGTGGGGCGCAGTACTTC.

The V gene is TRBV15, the J gene TRBJ2-3, with D unresolved. Trimming removed 1 base from V and 6 bases from J, with 8 bases in between. The CDR3 spans 13 residues. Germline loops: CDR1 LNHNV, CDR2 YYDKDF (reference sequence). The CDR3 DNA is TGTGCCACCAGCAGAGGGGCTATGGATACGCAGTATTTT. The encoded protein is CATSRGAMDTQYF.

The CDR3 nucleotides read TGTGCCAGCAGCTTAGATGGCGGAGGAACCACAGATACGCAGTATTTT. Protein sequence: CASSLDGGGTTDTQYF. The chain uses TRBV11-3 and TRBJ2-3; weak D call: TRBD2 (5 bases). The germline V and J ends were trimmed by 0 bases and 2 bases, with 12 bases remaining between them. This CDR3 is 16 amino acids long. From germline, CDR1 is SGHNT and CDR2 YENEEA.

This clone was picked up a small number of times. The chain employs TRBV19 and TRBJ1-6, with TRBD1 identical over 8 bases. This CDR3 has 15 amino acids. V lost 3 bases, J lost 4 bases, and 2 bases stayed unmatched. From germline, CDR1 is LNHDA and CDR2 SQIVND (reference sequence). The CDR3 nucleotides are TGTGCCAGTAGTATCGGGACAGGATATAATTCACCCCTCCACTTT. Protein sequence: CASSIGTGYNSPLHF.

The chain links TRBV10-2 to TRBJ2-7; TRBD2 matches at 11 bases. The V gene's germline CDR1 is WSHSY and CDR2 SAAADI. There are 15 residues in the CDR3. With V trimmed by 9 bases and J by 4 bases, 11 bases remained unmatched. The CDR3: CASEEGASGRYEQYF. CDR3 coding DNA: TGCGCCAGTGAGGAGGGTGCTAGCGGGAGGTACGAGCAGTACTTC.

The chain recombines TRBV15 with TRBJ2-7, with a tentative D call TRBD2 (6 bases). The CDR3 has 13 residues. With 8 bases removed from V and 4 bases from J, the gap between germline ends came to 15 bases. Germline assignment: CDR1 LNHNV and CDR2 YYDKDF (reference sequence). For the CDR3, the DNA is TGTGCCACCCAGCGGGCAGTTTCTTACGAGCAGTACTTC. This codes for CATQRAVSYEQYF. Looking up the rest from reference TRBV15 and TRBJ2-7 gives the full variable domain: DAMVIQNPRYQVTQFGKPVTLSCSQTLNHNVMYWYQQKSSQAPKLLFHYYDKDFNNEADTPDNFQSRRPNTSFCFLDIRSPGLGDTAMYLCATQRAVSYEQYFGPGTRLTVT.

V gene TRBV2 combines with J gene TRBJ2-1; 10 bases fit TRBD2. Germline lookup yields CDR1 SNHLY and CDR2 FYNNEI. The CDR3 is 11 residues long. The ends lost 4 bases at V and 12 bases at J; junction bases unmatched: 0. CDR3: CASSASGGQFF. CDR3 nucleotide sequence: TGTGCCAGCAGTGCTAGCGGGGGGCAGTTCTTC.

J is TRBJ2-1 and V is TRBV28, with D perhaps TRBD2 (6 bases). V lost 8 bases to trimming and J lost 7 bases, with 18 bases between them. The length of the CDR3 is 14 residues. CDR1 and CDR2 from the germline V gene are MDHEN and SYDVKM. CDR3 region: CASGVGTFGNEQFF. CDR3 DNA sequence: TGTGCCAGCGGGGTGGGGACTTTCGGGAATGAGCAGTTCTTC.

This clone has a single count. The rearrangement uses TRBV13 and TRBJ2-7; D gene ambiguous. V shed 0 bases and J shed 7 bases, with 16 bases lying between them. The CDR3 runs to 15 residues. Germline lookup yields CDR1 PRHDT and CDR2 FYEKMQ (reference sequence). The chain's CDR3 is CASSLGTIWFGEQYF. CDR3 nucleotides: TGTGCCAGCAGCTTAGGAACTATATGGTTTGGGGAGCAGTACTTC.

V gene TRBV5-5 combines with J gene TRBJ1-2; the D gene is possibly TRBD1 (6 bases). In germline, CDR1 is SGHKS, CDR2 YYEKEE (reference sequence). V was trimmed by 4 bases and J by 2 bases, leaving 9 bases between them. The CDR3 length is 13 residues. The CDR3 protein is CASSRQGNYGYTF. The CDR3 DNA follows: TGTGCCAGCAGCCGTCAGGGGAACTATGGCTACACCTTC.

V and J are TRBV5-5 and TRBJ2-1, with D perhaps TRBD2 (6 bases). The CDR3 spans 13 residues. Trimming removed 3 bases at V and 10 bases at J, with 14 bases between. Germline assignment: CDR1 SGHKS and CDR2 YYEKEE (reference sequence). CDR3 sequence reads: CASSSLGSWEQFF. In DNA form, the CDR3 reads TGTGCCAGCAGCTCCCTCGGGAGTTGGGAGCAGTTCTTC.

This clone has just a few counts. The gene calls are TRBV30 and TRBJ1-1; 9 positions match TRBD1. The germline V gene has CDR1 GTSNPN and CDR2 SVGIG (reference sequence). V gave up 2 bases and J gave up 4 bases; unmatched junction bases: 5. The CDR3 extends over 14 amino acids. The CDR3 region is CAWSTGQGGTEAFF. Here the CDR3 DNA reads TGTGCCTGGAGTACGGGACAGGGAGGCACTGAAGCTTTCTTT. The variable domain in full, with the rest retrieved from reference TRBV30 and TRBJ1-1, is SQTIHQWPATLVQPVGSPLSLECTVEGTSNPNLYWYRQAAGRGLQLLFYSVGIGQISSEVPQNLSASRPQDRQFILSSKKLLLSDSGFYLCAWSTGQGGTEAFFGQGTRLTVV.

The chain employs TRBV21-1 and TRBJ2-3; TRBD2 is the table's D call, not checked against the DNA. TRBV21-1 is designated a pseudogene. CDR3 length: 18 residues. The CDR3 region is CASSKALGDPGLTDTQYF. Written as DNA, the CDR3 is TGTGCCAGCAGCAAAGCGCTGGGAGACCCGGGCCTCACAGATACGCAGTATTTT.

V and J are TRBV20-1 and TRBJ2-3, with D perhaps matching TRBD2 (6 bases). V was trimmed by 6 bases and J by 6 bases, leaving 10 bases between them. The CDR3 extends over 11 amino acids. Germline lookup yields CDR1 DFQATT and CDR2 SNEGSKA (reference sequence). The CDR3 loop is CSALGGDTQYF. The CDR3 region has the DNA TGCAGTGCCTTGGGAGGCGATACGCAGTATTTT.

The CDR3 region has the DNA TGTGCCAGTCGGGACACCCTCTCTGGAAACACCATATATTTT. This codes for CASRDTLSGNTIYF. The V call is TRBV19, the J call TRBJ1-3; the D gene is possibly TRBD1 (6 bases). Germline CDR1 reads LNHDA; CDR2 reads SQIVND (reference sequence). This CDR3 region has 14 residues. The V end was cut by 8 bases, the J end by 0 bases, with 11 bases between.